This TCR beta chain derives from a study of T cell repertoires in cytomegalovirus infection. Study-level results: Cumulative public TCR beta family frequency identified CMV carriers with the relevant HLA.

The CDR3 length is 16 residues. V was clipped by 5 bases and J by 4 bases, with 21 bases between them. CDR1 is MDHEN and CDR2 is SYDVKM in the germline V gene. Each CDR3 protein is one row after TCRdb ran MiXCR on the reads. The sample carries 250,000 to 300,000 distinct CDR3 sequences, roughly 25% recorded once. As for this clonotype: Its target is unknown.

This chain connects TRBV28 to TRBJ2-7; D is unclear. The source material was PBMCs. This TCR was recovered from a human donor in good health (CMV status not recorded). Some clones in this sample may be carry-over from other donors' samples. CDR3 protein: CASSATLGIKRYEQYF. CDR3 in DNA: TGTGCCAGCAGTGCAACATTAGGGATCAAGAGATACGAGCAGTACTTC.